One sample yielded the 19 T cell receptor beta chains listed below, sequenced in a study of T cells after yellow fever vaccination. TCRdb processed the 5' RACE reads anew with MiXCR; each CDR3 protein has one entry. The table lists 300,000 to 350,000 distinct CDR3 sequences, 7% to 10% of them singletons. This specimen was PBMCs, taken roughly 47 days after the first yellow fever vaccination. The receptors shown here come from a man between 18 and 35 years old who received the YFV17D yellow fever vaccine.

The rearrangement links TRBV5-1 to TRBJ2-3; D may match TRBD1 or TRBD2 (5 bases each). CDR1 is SGHRS and CDR2 is YFSETQ in the germline V gene. The CDR3 is 15 amino acids. V was cut by 3 bases and J by 4 bases, with 15 bases left in between. The CDR3, as DNA: TGCGCCAGCAGCTCCGAACTAGGGGACCCAGATACGCAGTATTTT. Translated, it gives CASSSELGDPDTQYF.

In this sample, this clonotype turned up a few times. CDR3 coding DNA: TGCGCCAGCAGCCAAGTGGAAGGGGAGACCCAGTACTTC. This sequence encodes CASSQVEGETQYF. The chain couples TRBV4-3 to TRBJ2-5; D is uncertain. Germline V gene data show CDR1 as LGHNA and CDR2 as YSLEER. The CDR3 is made up of 13 amino acids. Trimming took off 1 base at V and 5 bases at J, with 8 bases between the two ends.

This clonotype was seen at least ten times. This rearrangement joins TRBV12-3 or TRBV12-4 to TRBJ2-7; D gene uncertain. V was shortened by 6 bases and J by 5 bases, with 11 bases between the two germline ends. CDR3 size: 12 residues. The CDR3 DNA follows: TGTGCCAGCAGCCACCTGGGGAACGAGCAGTACTTC. This sequence encodes CASSHLGNEQYF.

This clonotype was detected a few times. J is TRBJ2-3 and V is TRBV5-1; 10 bases match TRBD2. This CDR3 comprises 16 residues. CDR1 is SGHRS, CDR2 YFSETQ, per germline. Trimming at V came to 4 bases and at J to 1 base, leaving 6 bases not matched to a gene. CDR3 loop: CASSPASGGGTDTQYF. CDR3 DNA sequence: TGCGCCAGCAGCCCTGCCAGCGGGGGGGGCACAGATACGCAGTATTTT.

This clonotype was found a few times. The J gene is TRBJ2-3, the V gene TRBV12-3 or TRBV12-4; D uncertain. This CDR3 is built from 12 residues. V lost 4 bases and J 6 bases, leaving 8 bases between the germline ends. DNA for the CDR3: TGTGCCAGCAGTTCACATCCGGATACGCAGTATTTT. It translates to CASSSHPDTQYF.

Only a few counts were recorded for this clonotype. The rearrangement links TRBV25-1 to TRBJ1-2; no firm D call. CDR3 length equals 13 residues. The V and J ends lost 4 bases and 4 bases respectively, with 10 bases between them. Germline assignment: CDR1 MGHDK and CDR2 SYGVNS. As DNA, the CDR3 is TGTGCCAGCAGTGGTCCCCGCCCCTATGGCTACACCTTC. It is translated as CASSGPRPYGYTF.

This clonotype was counted a few times. The rearrangement links TRBV19 to TRBJ1-2; D is perhaps TRBD1 (6 bases). The ends were cut back, 6 bases at V and 3 bases at J, with 11 bases in the middle. Germline lookup yields CDR1 LNHDA and CDR2 SQIVND (reference sequence). The CDR3 is 13 residues long. The CDR3 DNA reads as TGTGCCAGTAGGCAGGGGAAAGACTATGGCTACACCTTC. Its translation: CASRQGKDYGYTF.

The chain recombines TRBV20-1 with TRBJ2-5; the D call may be TRBD1 or TRBD2 (5 bases each). V lost 3 bases to trimming and J lost 2 bases, with 10 bases between them. Germline lookup yields CDR1 DFQATT and CDR2 SNEGSKA (reference sequence). This CDR3 has 13 residues. CDR3 region: CSARRGAQETQYF. In DNA, the CDR3 is TGCAGTGCTAGGAGAGGGGCACAAGAGACCCAGTACTTC.

V and J are TRBV10-2 and TRBJ2-7; perhaps D is TRBD1 or TRBD2 (5 bases each). The CDR3 spans 13 residues. CDR1 is WSHSY and CDR2 is SAAADI in the germline V gene. Trimming pared 8 bases from V and 1 base from J, leaving 12 bases between. The CDR3 protein is CASGPGPSYEQYF. DNA of the CDR3: TGCGCCAGCGGGCCGGGGCCTTCCTACGAGCAGTACTTC.

This chain uses TRBV4-2 with TRBJ2-7; TRBD2 matches at 12 bases. Losses at the gene ends were 5 bases for V and 5 bases for J; bases not matched to a gene: 7. The CDR3 covers 15 residues. Germline CDR1 is LGHNA and CDR2 is YNFKEQ. DNA of the CDR3: TGTGCCAGCAGCACTGAGACTAGCGGGGGAAACGAGCAGTACTTC. Protein product: CASSTETSGGNEQYF.

This clonotype was recorded once. J is TRBJ2-5 and V is TRBV7-9; a possible D gene is TRBD2 (5 bases). Germline V lookup: CDR1 SEHNR, CDR2 FQNEAQ (reference sequence). The CDR3 totals 14 residues. The germline V and J ends were trimmed by 5 bases and 2 bases, with 12 bases remaining between them. CDR3 in DNA: TGTGCCAGCAGCCCCGGGGTAGCACAAGAGACCCAGTACTTC. Translation: CASSPGVAQETQYF.

This clonotype was seen more than once but under ten times. The chain is built from TRBV3-1 and TRBJ1-6; no definite D call. V gave up 2 bases and J gave up 5 bases, with 7 bases separating them. This CDR3 spans 14 amino acids. Germline-derived CDR1 and CDR2 are LGHDT and YNNKEL (reference sequence). The DNA for the CDR3 is TGTGCCAGCAGCCAATCGGGAGATAATTCACCCCTCCACTTT. Translated: CASSQSGDNSPLHF. Full variable domain (missing parts from reference TRBV3-1 and TRBJ1-6): DTAVSQTPKYLVTQMGNDKSIKCEQNLGHDTMYWYKQDSKKFLKIMFSYNNKELIINETVPNRFSPKSPDKAHLNLHINSLELGDSAVYFCASSQSGDNSPLHFGNGTRLTVT.

This clonotype was observed a few times. The chain links TRBV11-2 to TRBJ2-2, with TRBD2 identical over 14 bases. Germline lookup yields CDR1 SGHAT and CDR2 FQNNGV. The CDR3 length is 20 residues. V lost 5 bases to trimming and J lost 1 base; unmatched junction nucleotides: 12. CDR3 sequence reads: CASSGRTSGGSYLNTGELFF. Here the CDR3 DNA reads TGTGCCAGCAGCGGCCGGACTAGCGGGGGGTCCTACTTGAACACCGGGGAGCTGTTTTTT. The entire variable domain, with the rest obtained from reference TRBV11-2 and TRBJ2-2, is as follows: EAGVAQSPRYKIIEKRQSVAFWCNPISGHATLYWYQQILGQGPKLLIQFQNNGVVDDSQLPKDRFSAERLKGVDSTLKIQPAKLEDSAVYLCASSGRTSGGSYLNTGELFFGEGSRLTVL.

A few counts support this clonotype. V usage is TRBV12-3 or TRBV12-4 and J usage is TRBJ1-3; TRBD1 matches at 8 bases. Trimming at V came to 7 bases and at J to 2 bases, leaving 10 bases not matched to a gene. CDR3 length: 16 amino acids. CDR3 region: CASTFGTGGTGNTIYF. CDR3 DNA: TGTGCCAGCACGTTTGGCACAGGGGGAACTGGAAACACCATATATTTT.

In this sample, this clonotype turned up many times. V gene TRBV3-1 combines with J gene TRBJ2-7; 8 positions agree with TRBD1. CDR3 length equals 14 residues. Looked up from germline, CDR1 is LGHDT and CDR2 is YNNKEL (reference sequence). Trimming removed 1 base from V and 6 bases from J; junction bases left unmatched: 5. The DNA of the CDR3 is TGTGCCAGCAGCCAAGGGACAGGGATCGTCGAGCAGTACGTC. Its translation: CASSQGTGIVEQYV.

The J gene is TRBJ1-1, the V gene TRBV6-1, with no clear D. V lost 6 bases, J lost 3 bases, and 11 bases lay in between. The CDR3 runs 13 residues. Germline CDR1 MNHNS, CDR2 SASEGT. CDR3 sequence (DNA): TGTGCCAGCAGCCCGGACGGATACACTGAAGCTTTCTTT. Translation gives CASSPDGYTEAFF.

This chain uses TRBV18 with TRBJ2-5, with 8 positions matching TRBD2. V dropped 3 bases and J dropped 2; count of bases not matched to a gene: 8. Germline CDR1 reads KGHSH; CDR2 reads LQKENI. The CDR3 sequence is 16 residues long. The CDR3: CASSPQLAGNQETQYF. In DNA, the CDR3 is TGTGCCAGCTCACCTCAATTAGCGGGAAATCAAGAGACCCAGTACTTC. The variable domain in full, completed from reference TRBV18 and TRBJ2-5, reads NAGVMQNPRHLVRRRGQEARLRCSPMKGHSHVYWYRQLPEEGLKFMVYLQKENIIDESGMPKERFSAEFPKEGPSILRIQQVVRGDSAAYFCASSPQLAGNQETQYFGPGTRLLVL.

There are a few counts of this clonotype. The CDR3 protein is CASSLVIGQATYEQYF. In DNA form, the CDR3 reads TGTGCCAGCAGCTTAGTCATCGGACAGGCTACCTACGAGCAGTACTTC. The chain has TRBV7-2 and TRBJ2-7, with 7 bases aligning to TRBD1. V shed 1 base and J 2 bases; nucleotides not matched to a gene: 8. Germline CDR1 reads SGHTA; CDR2 reads FQGNSA. The CDR3 is 16 residues long. The complete variable domain, with remaining parts taken from reference TRBV7-2 and TRBJ2-7, reads GAGVSQSPSNKVTEKGKDVELRCDPISGHTALYWYRQSLGQGLEFLIYFQGNSAPDKSGLPSDRFSAERTGGSVSTLTIQRTQQEDSAVYLCASSLVIGQATYEQYFGPGTRLTVT.

This clonotype has more than one count but fewer than ten. The chain links TRBV7-9 to TRBJ2-5; possibly TRBD2 for D (6 bases). Germline-derived CDR1 and CDR2 are SEHNR and FQNEAQ (reference sequence). The CDR3 is 17 amino acids. V was trimmed by 4 bases and J by 5 bases, leaving 23 bases between them. This chain's CDR3 is CASSSRGDAGKIETQYF. The CDR3 coding sequence is TGTGCCAGCAGCTCGCGCGGGGATGCCGGGAAAATTGAGACCCAGTACTTC.